The TCR beta chain under discussion was sequenced for a study of blood T cell repertoires in COVID-19. The wider study: The cDNA or gDNA used as material had been derived from T cells, B-cell-depleted T cells, or PBMCs.

Participant ages covered roughly 18 to 89 years across some 25 US areas. Clinical histories supplied by participants themselves formed the basis of cohort assignment. Authors' data handling: Scientists estimated how many nucleated cells there were by amplifying reference gene primers. Sequencing used immunoSEQ multiplex PCR; TCRdb keeps in-frame clones, though not all of them. V and J calls and clone size are given by that table; D and trimming were obtained from the DNA. The data show 230,000 or so clones, approximately 88% seen once. The sequence derives from a middle-aged woman with acute COVID-19. Sample: PBMCs or T cells enriched from blood (not recorded which).

CDR3 region: CASSFGDTYEQYF. The CDR3 DNA sequence: TGCGCCAGCAGCTTCGGGGATACCTACGAGCAGTACTTC. The chain joins TRBV5-1 to TRBJ2-7; maybe TRBD2 (5 bases). CDR1 and CDR2 from the germline V gene are SGHRS and YFSETQ. V lost 2 bases to trimming and J lost 2 bases, with 8 bases between them. The CDR3 runs 13 residues.